This entry lists 8 T cell receptor beta chains sequenced from one sample in a study of blood T cell repertoires in COVID-19. Profiling relied on immunoSEQ multiplex PCR, and the TCRdb table lists in-frame clones only, not all of them. In the table there are about 120,000 clones, 75% to 85% of which are singletons. The sequenced material came from peripheral blood. These receptors were obtained from a woman aged 45-60 years with acute or convalescent COVID-19.

V is TRBV12-3 or TRBV12-4 and J is TRBJ2-7; D might be TRBD1 (6 bases). The CDR3 extends over 12 amino acids. V lost 2 bases and J lost 6, with 8 bases in between. The CDR3 bases are TGTGCCAGCAGTTTAAGCAGGGGCGAGCAGTACTTC. This sequence encodes CASSLSRGEQYF.

This clone was detected only once. The rearrangement links TRBV7-3 to TRBJ2-1; D is perhaps TRBD1 (5 bases). The ends were cut back, 2 bases at V and 4 bases at J, with 12 bases in the middle. CDR1 and CDR2 (germline): SGHTA, FQGTGA. The CDR3 loop spans 15 amino acids. CDR3 coding DNA: TGTGCCAGCAGCTTAGAACATCAGGGATACAATGAGCAGTTCTTC. Its protein is CASSLEHQGYNEQFF.

On this clone itself: Other DNA sequences of this sample code for an identical CDR3. The rearrangement joins TRBV5-1 to TRBJ2-5; no reliable D call. This CDR3 spans 11 amino acids. Germline lookup yields CDR1 SGHRS and CDR2 YFSETQ. V was clipped by 3 bases and J by 2 bases, with 2 bases between them. The CDR3 reads CASSSQETQYF. The CDR3 nucleotides are TGCGCCAGCAGCTCACAAGAGACCCAGTACTTC.

This chain uses TRBV18 with TRBJ1-2, with D possibly matching TRBD1 (5 bases). The CDR3 extends over 13 amino acids. Trimming shortened V by 3 bases and J by 3 bases, and 8 bases separated the two germline ends. The germline gives CDR1 KGHSH, CDR2 LQKENI. In nucleotides, the CDR3 is TGTGCCAGCTCACCGACAGACTACTATGGCTACACCTTC. Translating it yields CASSPTDYYGYTF.

The gene calls are TRBV10-2 and TRBJ1-4; 10 bases match TRBD1. V was clipped by 6 bases and J by 7 bases; unmatched bases: 5. The germline CDR1 and CDR2 sequences are WSHSY and SAAADI. This CDR3 spans 14 amino acids. The chain's CDR3 is CASRDRGLSEKLFF. CDR3 in DNA: TGCGCCAGCAGAGACAGGGGGCTGAGTGAAAAACTGTTTTTT.

In this sample, this clone turned up a few times. This sequence joins TRBV3-1 (or the pseudogene TRBV3-2) and TRBJ2-5, with 8 bases fitting TRBD2. The CDR3 is 13 residues long. In germline, CDR1 is LGHDT, CDR2 YNNKEL (reference sequence). Trimming at V came to 6 bases and at J to 3 bases, leaving 3 bases not matched to a gene. The CDR3 region has the DNA TGTGCCAGCAGATCACTAGCGGAAGAGACCCAGTACTTC. As protein: CASRSLAEETQYF.

This clone was observed a few times. The CDR3 is CAGRTSGPQETQYF. CDR3 DNA: TGTGCCGGCCGGACTAGCGGACCTCAAGAGACCCAGTACTTC. V gene TRBV6-9 combines with J gene TRBJ2-5, with 10 nucleotides matching TRBD2. Germline assignment: CDR1 MNHGY and CDR2 SVAAGI. The CDR3 consists of 14 residues. The junction had 8 bases not matched to a gene; V was cut back by 11 bases and J by 2 bases.

Worth noting for this clone: One junction end disagrees with the germline gene, perhaps due to a read error. The chain recombines TRBV20-1 with TRBJ1-4, with TRBD1 identical over 11 bases. Germline assignment: CDR1 DFQATT and CDR2 SNEGSKA (reference sequence). There are 11 residues in the CDR3. CDR3 loop: CSAGWTGGRSF. In DNA, the CDR3 is TGCAGTGCTGGATGGACAGGGGGCCGATCATTT.